This TCR beta chain was sequenced for a study of CD8 T cells in Susac syndrome. Note on this clonotype: Its target is not known.

General study findings and limits: Individuals included in the TCR sequencing and HLA analysis were acknowledged by the study to be relatively few in number.

As controls, healthy donors matched for age and sex were used. Isolation of CD8+ and CD4+ T cells was performed negatively, whereas enrichment of TEMRA cells was done by FACS. Random hexamers were used to reverse transcribe about 0.5 to 1 ug of RNA. Amplification of TCR beta CDR3 spanned 54 Vbeta and 13 Jbeta via immunoSEQ multiplex PCR. TCRdb reprocessed the immunoSEQ multiplex PCR reads with MiXCR, giving one entry per CDR3 protein. Altogether 50,000 or so distinct CDR3 sequences are present, 93% being singletons, with the ten largest covering about 0.55%. CDR3 length: 13 residues. CDR1 and CDR2 (germline): MNHEY, SVGAGI. Trimming cost V 0 bases and J 7 bases, with 10 bases left between them.

The chain employs TRBV6-5 and TRBJ2-7; D unresolved. This clonotype was sampled from a human donor in good health. The sample taken for sequencing was CD8+ T cells from PBMCs. The CDR3 loop reads CASSYSTRREQYF. CDR3 nucleotides: TGTGCCAGCAGTTACTCGACCCGTCGGGAGCAGTACTTC.